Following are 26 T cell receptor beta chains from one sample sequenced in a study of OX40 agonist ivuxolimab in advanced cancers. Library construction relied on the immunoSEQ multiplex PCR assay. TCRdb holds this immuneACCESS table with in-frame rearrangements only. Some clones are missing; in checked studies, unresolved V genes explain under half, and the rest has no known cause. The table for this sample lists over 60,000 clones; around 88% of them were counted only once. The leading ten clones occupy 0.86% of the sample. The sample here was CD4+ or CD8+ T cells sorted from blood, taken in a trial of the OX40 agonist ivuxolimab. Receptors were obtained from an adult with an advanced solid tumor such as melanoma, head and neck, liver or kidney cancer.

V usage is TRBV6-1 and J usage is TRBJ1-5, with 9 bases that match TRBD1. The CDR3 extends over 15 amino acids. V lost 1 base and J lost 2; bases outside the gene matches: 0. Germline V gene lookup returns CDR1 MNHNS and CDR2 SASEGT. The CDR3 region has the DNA TGTGCCAGCAGTGAAGGGACAGGGGGCAATCAGCCCCAGCATTTT. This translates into CASSEGTGGNQPQHF.

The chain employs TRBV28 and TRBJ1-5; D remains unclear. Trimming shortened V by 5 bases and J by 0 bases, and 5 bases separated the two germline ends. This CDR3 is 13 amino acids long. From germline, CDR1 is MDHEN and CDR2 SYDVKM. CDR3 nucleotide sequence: TGTGCCAGCAGTGGGGATAGCAATCAGCCCCAGCATTTT. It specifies CASSGDSNQPQHF. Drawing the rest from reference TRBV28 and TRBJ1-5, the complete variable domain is DVKVTQSSRYLVKRTGEKVFLECVQDMDHENMFWYRQDPGLGLRLIYFSYDVKMKEKGDIPEGYSVSREKKERFSLILESASTNQTSMYLCASSGDSNQPQHFGDGTRLSIL.

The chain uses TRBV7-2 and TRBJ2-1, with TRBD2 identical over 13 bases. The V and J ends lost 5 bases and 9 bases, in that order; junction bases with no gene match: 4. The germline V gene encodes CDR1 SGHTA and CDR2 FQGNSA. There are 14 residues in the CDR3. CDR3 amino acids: CASSLGLAGTEQFF. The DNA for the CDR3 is TGTGCCAGCAGCCTGGGACTAGCGGGAACTGAGCAGTTCTTC.

CDR3 protein: CASSFGVGYGYTF. CDR3 in DNA: TGTGCCAGCAGTTTTGGGGTCGGCTATGGCTACACCTTC. J is TRBJ1-2 and V is TRBV27; D gene unclear. CDR1 is MNHEY, CDR2 SMNVEV, per germline (reference sequence). Deletions cut 3 bases from V and 4 bases from J, with 9 bases between. The CDR3 sequence is 13 residues long.

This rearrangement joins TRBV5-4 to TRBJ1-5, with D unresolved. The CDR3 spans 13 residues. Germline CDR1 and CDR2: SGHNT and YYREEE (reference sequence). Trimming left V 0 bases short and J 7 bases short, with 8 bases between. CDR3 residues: CASSLGQRQPQHF. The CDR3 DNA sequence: TGTGCCAGCAGCTTGGGGCAAAGGCAGCCCCAGCATTTT.

In DNA, the CDR3 is TGTGCCAGCAGTGAAGCCCAGGGGGCTATCACTGAAGCTTTCTTT. Translation: CASSEAQGAITEAFF. This chain uses TRBV6-1 with TRBJ1-1; 8 positions agree with TRBD1. Trimming took 0 bases from V and 4 from J; bases not matched to a gene: 4. The CDR3 has 15 amino acids. Germline V gene data show CDR1 as MNHNS and CDR2 as SASEGT.

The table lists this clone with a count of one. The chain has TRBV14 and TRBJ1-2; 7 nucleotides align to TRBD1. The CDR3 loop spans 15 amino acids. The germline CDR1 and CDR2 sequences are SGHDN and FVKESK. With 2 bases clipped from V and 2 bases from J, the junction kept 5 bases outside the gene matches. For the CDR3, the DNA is TGTGCCAGCAGCCAATTGGACAGGTTGAACTATGGCTACACCTTC. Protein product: CASSQLDRLNYGYTF.

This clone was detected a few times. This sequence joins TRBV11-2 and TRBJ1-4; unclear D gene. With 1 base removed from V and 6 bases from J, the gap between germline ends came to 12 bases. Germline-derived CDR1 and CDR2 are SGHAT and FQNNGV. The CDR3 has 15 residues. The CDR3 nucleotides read TGTGCCAGCAGCTTAGCGGACCCGGCGGATGAAAAACTGTTTTTT. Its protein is CASSLADPADEKLFF.

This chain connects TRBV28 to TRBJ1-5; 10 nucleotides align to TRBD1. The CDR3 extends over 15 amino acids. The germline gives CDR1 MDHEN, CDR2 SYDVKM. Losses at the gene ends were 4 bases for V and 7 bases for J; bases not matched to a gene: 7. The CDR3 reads CASSSGDRGRQPQHF. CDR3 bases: TGTGCCAGCAGTTCTGGGGACAGGGGACGCCAGCCCCAGCATTTT. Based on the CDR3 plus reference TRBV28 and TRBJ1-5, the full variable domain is DVKVTQSSRYLVKRTGEKVFLECVQDMDHENMFWYRQDPGLGLRLIYFSYDVKMKEKGDIPEGYSVSREKKERFSLILESASTNQTSMYLCASSSGDRGRQPQHFGDGTRLSIL.

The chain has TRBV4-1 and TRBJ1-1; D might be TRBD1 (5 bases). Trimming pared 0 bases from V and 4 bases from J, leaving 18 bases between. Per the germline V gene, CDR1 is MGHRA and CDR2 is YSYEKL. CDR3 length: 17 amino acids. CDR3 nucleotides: TGCGCCAGCAGCCAAGATCGACACGGGACCCTCTTCACTGAAGCTTTCTTT. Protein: CASSQDRHGTLFTEAFF.

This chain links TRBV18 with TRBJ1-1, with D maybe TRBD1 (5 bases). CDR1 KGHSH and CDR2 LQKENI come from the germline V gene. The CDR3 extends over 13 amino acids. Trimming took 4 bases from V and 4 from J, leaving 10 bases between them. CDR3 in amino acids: CASSLTGRTEAFF. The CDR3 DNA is TGTGCCAGCTCACTTACAGGCCGCACTGAAGCTTTCTTT.

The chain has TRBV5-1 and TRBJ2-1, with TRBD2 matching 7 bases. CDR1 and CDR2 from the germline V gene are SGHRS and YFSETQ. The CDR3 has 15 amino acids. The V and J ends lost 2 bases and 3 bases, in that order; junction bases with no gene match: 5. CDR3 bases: TGCGCCAGCAGCTTTACCGGGACTAACTACAATGAGCAGTTCTTC. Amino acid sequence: CASSFTGTNYNEQFF.

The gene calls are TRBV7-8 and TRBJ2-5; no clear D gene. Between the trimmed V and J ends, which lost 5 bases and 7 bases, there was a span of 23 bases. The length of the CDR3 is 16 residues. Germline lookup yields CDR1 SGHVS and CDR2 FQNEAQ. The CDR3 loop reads CASSPTGPTSRPTQYF. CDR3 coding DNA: TGTGCCAGCAGCCCAACCGGGCCCACTTCTCGGCCGACCCAGTACTTC.

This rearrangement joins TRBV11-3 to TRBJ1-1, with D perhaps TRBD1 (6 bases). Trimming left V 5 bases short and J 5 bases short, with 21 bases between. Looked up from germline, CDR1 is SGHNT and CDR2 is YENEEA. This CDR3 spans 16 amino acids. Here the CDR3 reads CASSEEGGRGPTEAFF. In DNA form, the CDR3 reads TGTGCCAGCAGCGAGGAAGGGGGGCGGGGCCCTACTGAAGCTTTCTTT.

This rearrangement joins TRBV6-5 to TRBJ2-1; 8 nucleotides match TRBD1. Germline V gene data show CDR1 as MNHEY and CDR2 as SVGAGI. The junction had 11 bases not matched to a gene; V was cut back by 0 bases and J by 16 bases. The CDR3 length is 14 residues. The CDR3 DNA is TGTGCCAGCAGTTACTCGCTGGGACAGGCCTTTGAATTCTTC. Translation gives CASSYSLGQAFEFF.

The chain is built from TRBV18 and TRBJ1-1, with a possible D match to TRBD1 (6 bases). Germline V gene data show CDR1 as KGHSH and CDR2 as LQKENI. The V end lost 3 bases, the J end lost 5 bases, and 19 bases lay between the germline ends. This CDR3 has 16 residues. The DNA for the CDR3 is TGTGCCAGCTCACCCCAGGAAGTCAGGGGCGGAACTGAAGCTTTCTTT. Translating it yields CASSPQEVRGGTEAFF.

In DNA, the CDR3 is TGTGCCAGTAGTATCAAAAGGGGGCCCCAGCATTTT. This gives the protein CASSIKRGPQHF. The chain combines TRBV19 with TRBJ1-5; weak D call: TRBD1 (5 bases). Germline V CDR1 and CDR2: LNHDA, SQIVND (reference sequence). V dropped 3 bases and J dropped 9 bases, with 9 bases sitting between them. The CDR3 consists of 12 residues.

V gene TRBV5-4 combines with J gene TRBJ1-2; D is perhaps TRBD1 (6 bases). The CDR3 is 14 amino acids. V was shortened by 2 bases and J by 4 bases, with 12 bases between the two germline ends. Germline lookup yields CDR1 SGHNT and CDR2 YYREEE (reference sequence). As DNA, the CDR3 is TGTGCCAGCAGCTTCGGTGTACAGGGCTATGGCTACACCTTC. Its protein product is CASSFGVQGYGYTF.

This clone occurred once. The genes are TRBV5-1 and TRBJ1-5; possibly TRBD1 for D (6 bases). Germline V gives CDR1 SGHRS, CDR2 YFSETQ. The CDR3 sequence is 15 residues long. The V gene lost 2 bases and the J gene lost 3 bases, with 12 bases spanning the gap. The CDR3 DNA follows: TGCGCCAGCAGCTTCGCAGGGGTCGCCAATCAGCCCCAGCATTTT. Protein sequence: CASSFAGVANQPQHF.

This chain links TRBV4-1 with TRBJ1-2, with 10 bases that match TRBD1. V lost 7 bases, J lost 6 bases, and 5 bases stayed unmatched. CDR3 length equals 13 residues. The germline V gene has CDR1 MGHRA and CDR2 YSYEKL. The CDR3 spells CASTTGTGDGYTF. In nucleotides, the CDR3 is TGCGCCAGCACAACCGGGACAGGGGATGGCTACACCTTC.

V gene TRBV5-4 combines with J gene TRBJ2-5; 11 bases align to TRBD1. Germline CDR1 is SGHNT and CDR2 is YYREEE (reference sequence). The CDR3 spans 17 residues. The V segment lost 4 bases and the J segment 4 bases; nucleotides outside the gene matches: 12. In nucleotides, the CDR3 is TGTGCCAGCAGCAAACGGGACAGGGGGATAGTAGGAGAGACCCAGTACTTC. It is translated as CASSKRDRGIVGETQYF.

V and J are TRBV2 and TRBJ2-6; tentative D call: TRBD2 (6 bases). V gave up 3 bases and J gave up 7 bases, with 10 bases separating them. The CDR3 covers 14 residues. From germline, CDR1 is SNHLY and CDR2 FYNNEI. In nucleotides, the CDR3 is TGTGCCAGCAGTGATCGGAGGGCTGCCAACGTCCTGACTTTC. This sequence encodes CASSDRRAANVLTF.

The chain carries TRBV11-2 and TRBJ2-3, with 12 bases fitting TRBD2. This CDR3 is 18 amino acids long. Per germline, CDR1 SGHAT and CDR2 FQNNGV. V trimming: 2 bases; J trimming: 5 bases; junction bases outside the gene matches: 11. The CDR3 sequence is CASSLTTASGRAVDTQYF. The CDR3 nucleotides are TGTGCCAGCAGCTTAACCACGGCTAGCGGGAGGGCCGTAGATACGCAGTATTTT.

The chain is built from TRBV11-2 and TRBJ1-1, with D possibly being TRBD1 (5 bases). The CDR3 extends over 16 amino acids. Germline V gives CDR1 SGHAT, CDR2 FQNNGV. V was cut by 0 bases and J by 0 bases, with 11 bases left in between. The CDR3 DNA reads TGTGCCAGCAGCTTAGAGCGGGGCGCCATGAACACTGAAGCTTTCTTT. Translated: CASSLERGAMNTEAFF.

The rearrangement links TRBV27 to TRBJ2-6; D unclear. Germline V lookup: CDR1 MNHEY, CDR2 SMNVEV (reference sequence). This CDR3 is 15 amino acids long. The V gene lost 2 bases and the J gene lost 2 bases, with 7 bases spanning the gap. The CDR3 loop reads CASSLRPPGANVLTF. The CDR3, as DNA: TGTGCCAGCAGTTTACGGCCACCTGGGGCCAACGTCCTGACTTTC.

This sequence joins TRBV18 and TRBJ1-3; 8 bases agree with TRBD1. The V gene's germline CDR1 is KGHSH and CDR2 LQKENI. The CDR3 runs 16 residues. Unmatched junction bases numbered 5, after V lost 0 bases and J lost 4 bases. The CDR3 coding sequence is TGTGCCAGCTCACCACCGTTCGGACAGGGCGGAAACACCATATATTTT. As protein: CASSPPFGQGGNTIYF.